Below are 4 T cell receptor beta chains sequenced from a single sample in a study of cytomegalovirus exposure and HLA in healthy donors (dated by TCRdb to 2015 to 2018). Library method: the immunoSEQ multiplex PCR assay. For the multiplex PCR, a mixture combining 60 forward primers for TCR Vbeta segments and 13 reverse primers for TCR Jbeta segments was used. TCRdb mirrors the immuneACCESS table, restricted to in-frame sequences. Some clones are absent from its copies; in checked studies, under half trace to an unresolved V gene, and the reason for the others is unknown. The sample records about 150,000 clones, about 64% of which are singletons. The ten largest clonotypes hold approximately 4.2% of the sample. Input material: PBMCs. The receptor source for this set is a man in his 60s in good health and CMV-seronegative.

This clone was detected only a few times. This chain connects TRBV7-9 to TRBJ1-1, with TRBD1 matching 7 bases. CDR1 is SEHNR and CDR2 is FQNEAQ in the germline V gene (reference sequence). CDR3 length: 15 amino acids. V shed 5 bases and J 1 base; nucleotides not matched to a gene: 7. CDR3 protein: CASSPPRDRNTEAFF. Written as DNA, the CDR3 is TGTGCCAGCAGCCCCCCCCGGGACAGGAACACTGAAGCTTTCTTT. Using reference TRBV7-9 and TRBJ1-1 for the parts outside the CDR3, the full variable domain is DTGVSQNPRHKITKRGQNVTFRCDPISEHNRLYWYRQTLGQGPEFLTYFQNEAQLEKSRLLSDRFSAERPKGSFSTLEIQRTEQGDSAMYLCASSPPRDRNTEAFFGQGTRLTVV.

The chain links TRBV2 to TRBJ1-1; 8 bases fit TRBD1. After removal of 6 bases from V and 5 bases from J, the junction contained 5 bases not matched to a gene. The CDR3 contains 13 residues. From germline, CDR1 is SNHLY and CDR2 FYNNEI. In DNA, the CDR3 is TGTGCCAGCAGCCAGACAGGGGAGACTGAAGCTTTCTTT. Translated: CASSQTGETEAFF.

The chain carries TRBV6-1 and TRBJ2-2; 9 bases are a match to TRBD2. Trimming took 5 bases from V and 6 from J; bases not matched to a gene: 4. The CDR3 totals 14 residues. The germline V gene encodes CDR1 MNHNS and CDR2 SASEGT. CDR3 amino acids: CASSSAGGPGELFF. CDR3 nucleotides: TGTGCCAGCAGTTCGGCGGGAGGGCCCGGGGAGCTGTTTTTT.

The V and J genes are TRBV6-5 and TRBJ1-2; D might be TRBD1 (5 bases). Trimming shortened V by 2 bases and J by 5 bases, and 12 bases separated the two germline ends. Germline lookup yields CDR1 MNHEY and CDR2 SVGAGI. CDR3 size: 14 residues. The CDR3 sequence is CASSYSGREYGYTF. CDR3 sequence (DNA): TGTGCCAGCAGTTACAGTGGCAGGGAATATGGCTACACCTTC.